These 10 T cell receptor beta chains came from one sample sequenced in a study of CD8 T cells in ankylosing spondylitis. MiXCR was run by TCRdb on the 5' RACE reads, yielding one entry per CDR3 protein. The sample includes under 250,000 distinct CDR3 sequences, around 8% seen only once; the top ten take roughly 4.9%. Source material: blood, either unsorted or a sorted T cell fraction (not recorded which). These receptors were collected from a female donor with ankylosing spondylitis or in good health (not recorded which).

This clonotype has a count of ten or more. The chain is built from TRBV25-1 and TRBJ2-7, with 7 bases identical to TRBD2. The CDR3 extends over 14 amino acids. V dropped 7 bases and J dropped 6; count of bases not matched to a gene: 12. Germline CDR1 MGHDK, CDR2 SYGVNS. The chain's CDR3 is CASKGGLDLSEQYF. The CDR3 nucleotides are TGTGCCAGCAAGGGAGGACTAGACCTTTCCGAGCAGTACTTC.

This clonotype was seen at least ten times. This chain links TRBV5-1 with TRBJ1-5; D gene ambiguous. This CDR3 region has 14 residues. Germline-derived CDR1 and CDR2 are SGHRS and YFSETQ. Trimming took off 2 bases at V and 6 bases at J, with 12 bases between the two ends. The CDR3 DNA is TGCGCCAGCAGCTTTAATCCCGAGGGTCAGCCCCAGCATTTT. This codes for CASSFNPEGQPQHF.

This clonotype came up many times. The chain links TRBV4-3 to TRBJ2-1, with a tentative D call TRBD2 (6 bases). The CDR3 sequence is 12 residues long. CDR1 and CDR2 (germline): LGHNA, YSLEER. Trimming stripped 0 bases from V and 15 bases from J, with 12 bases between. CDR3 in amino acids: CASSQEGTPLFF. CDR3 bases: TGCGCCAGCAGCCAAGAGGGGACTCCCTTGTTCTTC.

Remarks on this clonotype: The junction does not match germline at one end; this may be a read error. This chain joins TRBV11-1 and TRBJ2-1; TRBD1 aligns across 7 bases. Germline V gene lookup returns CDR1 SGHAT and CDR2 FQDESV (reference sequence). The CDR3 has 14 amino acids. CDR3 nucleotide sequence: TGTGCCGGCAGCTTCCGGGACAGATACAATGAGCAGTTCTTC. It is translated as CAGSFRDRYNEQFF. Full variable domain (missing parts from reference TRBV11-1 and TRBJ2-1): EAEVAQSPRYKITEKSQAVAFWCDPISGHATLYWYRQILGQGPELLVQFQDESVVDDSQLPKDRFSAERLKGVDSTLKIQPAELGDSAMYLCAGSFRDRYNEQFFGPGTRLTVL.

In the case of this clonotype: Mismatch with germline at one junction end may stem from a read error. The chain employs TRBV5-4 and TRBJ2-1; weak D call: TRBD2 (5 bases). The germline V gene encodes CDR1 SGHNT and CDR2 YYREEE (reference sequence). The CDR3 length is 15 residues. CDR3 amino acids: CASSLGGSILNGQFF. The DNA of the CDR3 is TGTGCCAGCAGCTTGGGAGGGAGTATCCTCAATGGGCAGTTCTTC.

This clonotype was recorded many times. This chain links TRBV20-1 with TRBJ2-5; D is undetermined. The germline V gene encodes CDR1 DFQATT and CDR2 SNEGSKA (reference sequence). V lost 3 bases and J 5 bases, leaving 7 bases between the germline ends. The CDR3 extends over 11 amino acids. The CDR3 nucleotides read TGCAGTGCTAGGTCGCCGGAGACCCAGTACTTC. Amino acid sequence: CSARSPETQYF.

The V call is TRBV7-9, the J call TRBJ2-1, with 7 bases aligning to TRBD1. Losses at the gene ends were 5 bases for V and 3 bases for J; bases not matched to a gene: 10. The CDR3 extends over 16 amino acids. The germline CDR1 and CDR2 sequences are SEHNR and FQNEAQ (reference sequence). The CDR3 nucleotides are TGTGCCAGCAGCCGCTTCGGCAGGGGGTTCTACAATGAGCAGTTCTTC. It codes for CASSRFGRGFYNEQFF.

This clonotype was recorded many times. The chain has TRBV10-3 and TRBJ1-2; D is perhaps TRBD1 (5 bases). The germline V gene encodes CDR1 ENHRY and CDR2 SYGVKD. Trimming took off 10 bases at V and 4 bases at J, with 16 bases between the two ends. The length of the CDR3 is 13 residues. CDR3 protein: CATGGEAIYGYTF. CDR3 DNA sequence: TGTGCCACCGGGGGGGAAGCCATCTATGGCTACACCTTC.

The table lists this clonotype with a few counts. The V and J genes are TRBV7-2 and TRBJ2-1, with 8 nucleotides matching TRBD2. Germline V gives CDR1 SGHTA, CDR2 FQGNSA. The V gene end was trimmed by 8 bases and the J gene end by 9 bases; junction bases not matched to a gene: 15. The CDR3 consists of 15 residues. The DNA of the CDR3 is TGTGCCAGCCACATCCCGGGACTAGGGGGACGTGAGCAGTTCTTC. It is translated as CASHIPGLGGREQFF. Drawing the rest from reference TRBV7-2 and TRBJ2-1, the complete variable domain is GAGVSQSPSNKVTEKGKDVELRCDPISGHTALYWYRQSLGQGLEFLIYFQGNSAPDKSGLPSDRFSAERTGGSVSTLTIQRTQQEDSAVYLCASHIPGLGGREQFFGPGTRLTVL.

In regard to this clonotype: A much bigger clone sits one base away, suggesting this may be a read error. The chain joins TRBV12-3 or TRBV12-4 to TRBJ2-1; 10 bases align to TRBD2. The CDR3 loop spans 16 amino acids. The CDR3 DNA reads as TGTGCCGGCAGTGTAGCGGGAGGTCGTTCCTACAATGAGCAGTTCTTC. Translation: CAGSVAGGRSYNEQFF.